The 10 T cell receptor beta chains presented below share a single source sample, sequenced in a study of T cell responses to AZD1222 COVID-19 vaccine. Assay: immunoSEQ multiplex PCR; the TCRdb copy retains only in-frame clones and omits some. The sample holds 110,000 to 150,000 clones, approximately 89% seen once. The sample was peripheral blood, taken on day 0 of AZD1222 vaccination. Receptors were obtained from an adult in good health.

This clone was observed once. The CDR3 DNA follows: TGTGCCAGCAAGAATCAGGGAAGGAACACTGAAGCTTTCTTT. Its protein product is CASKNQGRNTEAFF. The chain employs TRBV2 and TRBJ1-1; D might be TRBD1 (5 bases). The V gene lost 7 bases and the J gene lost 1 base, with 13 bases spanning the gap. The germline gives CDR1 SNHLY, CDR2 FYNNEI. There are 14 residues in the CDR3.

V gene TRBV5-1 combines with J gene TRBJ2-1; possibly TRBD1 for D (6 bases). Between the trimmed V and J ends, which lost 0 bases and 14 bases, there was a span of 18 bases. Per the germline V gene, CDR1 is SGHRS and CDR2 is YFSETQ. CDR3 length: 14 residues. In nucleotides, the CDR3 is TGCGCCAGCAGCTTGGCCAACCCGGACAGCCCTGAGTTCTTC. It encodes CASSLANPDSPEFF.

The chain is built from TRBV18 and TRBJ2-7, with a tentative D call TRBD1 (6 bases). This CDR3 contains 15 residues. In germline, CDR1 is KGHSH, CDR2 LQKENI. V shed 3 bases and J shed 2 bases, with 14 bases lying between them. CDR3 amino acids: CASSPGQRIPYEQYF. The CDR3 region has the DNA TGTGCCAGCTCACCCGGACAGAGGATTCCCTACGAGCAGTACTTC.

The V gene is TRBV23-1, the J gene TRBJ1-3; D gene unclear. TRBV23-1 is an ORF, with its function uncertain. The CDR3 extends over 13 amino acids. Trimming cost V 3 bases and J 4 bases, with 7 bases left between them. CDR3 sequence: CASSQSRGNTIYF. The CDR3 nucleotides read TGCGCCAGCAGTCAGTCTCGAGGAAACACCATATATTTT.

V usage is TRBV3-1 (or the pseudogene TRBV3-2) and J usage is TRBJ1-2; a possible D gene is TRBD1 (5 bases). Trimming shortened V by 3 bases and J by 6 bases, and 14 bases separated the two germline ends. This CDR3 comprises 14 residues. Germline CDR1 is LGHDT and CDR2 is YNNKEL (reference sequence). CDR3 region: CASSHLGLTNGYTF. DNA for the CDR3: TGTGCCAGCAGCCATTTGGGACTGACAAATGGCTACACCTTC.

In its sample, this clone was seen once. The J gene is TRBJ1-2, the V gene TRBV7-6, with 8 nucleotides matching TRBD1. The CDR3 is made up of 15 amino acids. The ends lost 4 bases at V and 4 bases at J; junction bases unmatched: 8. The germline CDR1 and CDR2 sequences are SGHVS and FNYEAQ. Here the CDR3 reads CASSSGYRGGYGYTF. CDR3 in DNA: TGTGCCAGCAGCTCCGGGTACAGGGGGGGCTATGGCTACACCTTC.

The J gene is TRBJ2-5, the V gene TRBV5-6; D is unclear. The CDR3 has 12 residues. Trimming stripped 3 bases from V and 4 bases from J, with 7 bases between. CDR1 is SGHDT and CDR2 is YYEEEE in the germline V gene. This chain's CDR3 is CASSSLGETQYF. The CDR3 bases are TGTGCCAGCAGCTCCCTGGGAGAGACCCAGTACTTC.

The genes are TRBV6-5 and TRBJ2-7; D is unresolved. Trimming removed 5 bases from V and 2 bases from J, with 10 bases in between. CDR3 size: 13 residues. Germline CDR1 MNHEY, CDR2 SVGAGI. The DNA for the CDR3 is TGTGCCAGCAGTCCGACCGAAGCCTACGAGCAGTACTTC. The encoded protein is CASSPTEAYEQYF.

CDR3 protein: CASIFSSGNTIYF. CDR3 DNA: TGTGCCAGCATATTTTCCTCTGGAAACACCATATATTTT. This rearrangement joins TRBV28 to TRBJ1-3, with D hard to call. Germline V gene sequence: CDR1 MDHEN, CDR2 SYDVKM. The CDR3 is made up of 13 amino acids. With 7 bases removed from V and 0 bases from J, the gap between germline ends came to 7 bases.

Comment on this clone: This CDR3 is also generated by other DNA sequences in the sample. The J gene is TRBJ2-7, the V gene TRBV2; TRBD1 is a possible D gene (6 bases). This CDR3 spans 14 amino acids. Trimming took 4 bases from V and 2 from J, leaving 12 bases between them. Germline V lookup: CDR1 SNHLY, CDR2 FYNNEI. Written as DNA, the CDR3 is TGTGCCAGCAGTGCCGACAGGTCTACCTACGAGCAGTACTTC. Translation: CASSADRSTYEQYF.